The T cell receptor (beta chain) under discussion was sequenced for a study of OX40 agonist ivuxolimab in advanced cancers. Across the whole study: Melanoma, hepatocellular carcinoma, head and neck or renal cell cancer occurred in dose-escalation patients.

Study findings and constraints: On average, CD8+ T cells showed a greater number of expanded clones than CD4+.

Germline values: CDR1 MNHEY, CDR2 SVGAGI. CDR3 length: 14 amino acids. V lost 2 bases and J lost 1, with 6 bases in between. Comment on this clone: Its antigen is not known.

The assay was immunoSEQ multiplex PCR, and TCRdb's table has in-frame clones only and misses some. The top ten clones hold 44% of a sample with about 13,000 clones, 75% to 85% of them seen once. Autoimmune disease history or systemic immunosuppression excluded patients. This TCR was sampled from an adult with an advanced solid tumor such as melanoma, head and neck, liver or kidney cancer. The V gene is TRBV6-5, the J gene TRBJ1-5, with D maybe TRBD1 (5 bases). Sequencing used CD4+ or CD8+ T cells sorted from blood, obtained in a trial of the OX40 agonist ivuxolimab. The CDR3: CASSYGASNQPQHF. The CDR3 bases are TGTGCCAGCAGTTACGGGGCGAGCAATCAGCCCCAGCATTTT.